These T cell receptor beta chains were read from a single sample in a study of T cells after yellow fever vaccination. TCRdb reprocessed the 5' RACE reads via MiXCR and lists one record per CDR3 protein. The table has 120,000 or so distinct CDR3 sequences, around 9.8% seen once. The sequencing here drew on CD8+ T cells sorted from PBMCs, taken on the day of the yellow fever booster vaccination. These receptors were collected from a man aged 18 to 35 who received the YFV17D yellow fever vaccine. CDR3s include the opening cysteine and the closing phenylalanine or tryptophan. Each record gives: V gene, D gene, clone size, CDR3 length, J gene, CDR3 protein, CDR3 DNA. A D gene is named only where the DNA matches it firmly. Clone size, where shown, is once, few, many, or a class for clones that have expanded.

>TRBV4-1|NA|NA|15|TRBJ1-2
CASSQGQLNNYGYTF
TGCGCCAGCAGCCAAGGACAGCTTAATAACTATGGCTACACCTTC
>TRBV6-5|TRBD1|few|15|TRBJ2-2
CASSRGQANTGELFF
TGTGCCAGCAGTAGAGGACAGGCGAACACCGGGGAGCTGTTTTTT
>TRBV15|NA|few|15|TRBJ1-5
CATRTTGYSNQPQHF
TGTGCCACCCGGACGACGGGTTATAGCAATCAGCCCCAGCATTTT
>TRBV9|NA|few|17|TRBJ2-3
CASSVDGLSHRRDTQYF
TGTGCCAGCAGCGTAGACGGTCTTTCACATCGGAGAGATACGCAGTATTTT
>TRBV7-9|TRBD2|few|14|TRBJ2-5
CASKLAGIQETQYF
TGTGCCAGCAAACTAGCGGGGATCCAAGAGACCCAGTACTTC
>TRBV6-6|TRBD1|NA|15|TRBJ1-1
CASSFGTGGRSEAFF
TGTGCCAGCAGTTTCGGGACAGGGGGTCGTTCTGAAGCTTTCTTT
>TRBV4-3|TRBD1|many|16|TRBJ2-3
CASSQGDRPPSDTQYF
TGCGCCAGCAGCCAGGGGGACAGGCCCCCCTCGGATACGCAGTATTTT
>TRBV28|NA|NA|12|TRBJ2-3
CASSETRDTQYF
TGTGCCAGCAGTGAAACAAGGGATACGCAGTATTTT
>TRBV6-7|NA|many|11|TRBJ1-6
CASSYWHEIHF
TGTGCCAGCAGTTACTGGCATGAAATCCACTTT
>TRBV5-6|TRBD2|few|17|TRBJ2-7
CASSLGASGGVSYEQYF
TGTGCCAGCAGCTTGGGGGCTAGCGGGGGCGTTTCCTACGAGCAGTACTTC
>TRBV11-2|NA|few|17|TRBJ2-2
CASSRPRGNANTGELFF
TGTGCCAGCAGCCGCCCGAGGGGCAACGCGAACACCGGGGAGCTGTTTTTT
>TRBV6-5|TRBD1|NA|14|TRBJ1-1
CASRRDRGFTEAFF
TGTGCCAGCCGACGGGACAGGGGGTTTACTGAAGCTTTCTTT
>TRBV7-9|NA|many|15|TRBJ2-5
CASSSTGTPAKTQYF
TGTGCCAGCAGCTCCACCGGGACCCCAGCGAAGACCCAGTACTTC
>TRBV27|NA|NA|14|TRBJ1-1
CASSFWGGDTEAFF
TGTGCCAGCAGTTTCTGGGGGGGGGACACTGAAGCTTTCTTT
>TRBV6-5|TRBD1|few|14|TRBJ2-1
CASRKQGATNEQFF
TGTGCCAGCAGGAAACAGGGGGCAACCAATGAGCAGTTCTTC
>TRBV11-2|NA|few|12|TRBJ2-1
CASSLVFIEQFF
TGTGCCAGCAGCTTAGTTTTTATTGAGCAGTTCTTC
>TRBV6-2/TRBV6-3|NA|few|15|TRBJ2-3
CASRTPGGSTDTQYF
TGTGCCAGCAGGACTCCAGGGGGGAGCACAGATACGCAGTATTTT
>TRBV12-3/TRBV12-4|TRBD1|few|12|TRBJ2-4
CASRTGMDIQYF
TGTGCCAGCAGGACAGGGATGGACATTCAGTACTTC
>TRBV7-9|NA|few|13|TRBJ1-2
CASSPGQVGGYTF
TGTGCCAGCAGCCCGGGGCAGGTGGGCGGCTACACCTTC
>TRBV28|TRBD1|NA|17|TRBJ2-6
CASSFSPTGTGANVLTF
TGTGCCAGCAGTTTTTCCCCGACAGGGACAGGGGCCAACGTCCTGACTTTC
>TRBV27|NA|NA|13|TRBJ2-3
CASSLMLMGTQYF
TGTGCCAGCAGTTTAATGCTGATGGGTACGCAGTATTTT
>TRBV5-1|NA|few|13|TRBJ2-1
CASRWDLYNEQFF
TGCGCCAGCAGGTGGGACTTATACAATGAGCAGTTCTTC
>TRBV28|NA|NA|15|TRBJ1-4
CASSLVGGSTEKLFF
TGTGCCAGCAGTTTAGTCGGGGGATCGACTGAAAAACTGTTTTTT
>TRBV4-1|TRBD1|many|17|TRBJ2-5
CASSQAVGQENQETQYF
TGCGCCAGCAGCCAAGCCGTGGGACAGGAAAACCAAGAGACCCAGTACTTC
>TRBV27|NA|few|16|TRBJ1-6
CASTAGIRFDNSPLHF
TGTGCCAGCACGGCAGGGATTCGATTTGATAATTCACCCCTCCACTTT